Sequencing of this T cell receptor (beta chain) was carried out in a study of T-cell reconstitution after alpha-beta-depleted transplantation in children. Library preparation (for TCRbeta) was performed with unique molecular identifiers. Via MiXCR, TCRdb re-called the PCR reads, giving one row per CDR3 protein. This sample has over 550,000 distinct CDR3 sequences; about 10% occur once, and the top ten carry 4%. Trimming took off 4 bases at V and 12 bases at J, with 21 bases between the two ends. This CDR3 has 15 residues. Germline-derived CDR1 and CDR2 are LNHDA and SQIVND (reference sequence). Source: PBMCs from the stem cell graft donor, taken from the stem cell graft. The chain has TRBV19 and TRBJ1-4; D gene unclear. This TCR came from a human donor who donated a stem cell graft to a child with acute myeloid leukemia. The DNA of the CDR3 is TGTGCCAGTAGTACTCAGGACGGTCGAATGAAGGAACTGTTTTTT. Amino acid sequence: CASSTQDGRMKELFF. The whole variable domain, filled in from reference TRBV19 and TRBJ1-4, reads DGGITQSPKYLFRKEGQNVTLSCEQNLNHDAMYWYRQDPGQGLRLIYYSQIVNDFQKGDIAEGYSVSREKKESFPLTVTSAQKNPTAFYLCASSTQDGRMKELFFGSGTQLSVL.